These 31 T cell receptor beta chains came from one sample sequenced in a study of beta chain features in type 1 diabetes. TCRB transcripts that were expressed got sequenced, as all of the isolated RNA had been reverse transcribed. The data were produced by immunoSEQ multiplex PCR, yet TCRdb's version contains in-frame clones alone and is incomplete. In the table there are under 300,000 clones, 25% to 30% of which are singletons. The material sequenced was central memory CD4+ T cells from blood. The source is a man aged 30-40 years in good health.

This clone was found many times. This chain uses TRBV19 with TRBJ2-7; TRBD1 is a possible D gene (6 bases). Germline V CDR1 and CDR2: LNHDA, SQIVND (reference sequence). The CDR3 contains 13 residues. Between the trimmed V and J ends, which lost 4 bases and 2 bases, there was a span of 9 bases. The DNA of the CDR3 is TGTGCCAGTAGTACCGGACAGACCTACGAGCAGTACTTC. The encoded protein is CASSTGQTYEQYF.

V gene TRBV2 combines with J gene TRBJ2-1; 14 bases match TRBD2. V gave up 7 bases and J gave up 4 bases; unmatched junction bases: 3. This CDR3 contains 15 residues. Per the germline V gene, CDR1 is SNHLY and CDR2 is FYNNEI. CDR3 region: CASTRLAGGYNEQFF. The CDR3 DNA sequence: TGTGCCAGCACCAGACTAGCGGGGGGGTACAATGAGCAGTTCTTC. The variable domain in full, with the rest retrieved from reference TRBV2 and TRBJ2-1, is EPEVTQTPSHQVTQMGQEVILRCVPISNHLYFYWYRQILGQKVEFLVSFYNNEISEKSEIFDDQFSVERPDGSNFTLKIRSTKLEDSAMYFCASTRLAGGYNEQFFGPGTRLTVL.

In its sample, this clone was seen a few times. The chain couples TRBV5-1 to TRBJ2-1; no firm D call. Looked up from germline, CDR1 is SGHRS and CDR2 is YFSETQ. V lost 1 base to trimming and J lost 15 bases, with 17 bases between them. CDR3 length equals 13 residues. CDR3 coding DNA: TGCGCCAGCAGCTTGTCTACATCTGGCGCCACGTTCTTC. It translates to CASSLSTSGATFF.

The V call is TRBV19, the J call TRBJ1-5; 7 bases map to TRBD1. Unmatched junction bases numbered 4, after V lost 7 bases and J lost 4 bases. Germline V gene sequence: CDR1 LNHDA, CDR2 SQIVND (reference sequence). CDR3 length: 13 residues. In DNA form, the CDR3 reads TGTGCCAGTACCTGGGACAGAAATCAGCCCCAGCATTTT. Translated: CASTWDRNQPQHF.

The J gene is TRBJ2-5, the V gene TRBV7-2; 7 nucleotides align to TRBD2. CDR3 size: 15 residues. V trimming: 3 bases; J trimming: 4 bases; junction bases outside the gene matches: 8. The germline gives CDR1 SGHTA, CDR2 FQGNSA. The CDR3 loop is CASSLPVAGLETQYF. In DNA, the CDR3 is TGTGCCAGCAGCTTGCCGGTAGCGGGTTTAGAGACCCAGTACTTC.

In its sample, this clone was seen a few times. A far larger clone differs by one base, so this is likely a read error. This chain uses TRBV12-2 with TRBJ2-3; the D call of TRBD2 is as the table states it, not checked on the DNA. TRBV12-2 is described as a pseudogene. This CDR3 has 13 amino acids. The CDR3 region is CASLLVLADSQYF. CDR3 in DNA: TGTGCAAGTCTCTTAGTCCTAGCGGATTCGCAGTATTTT.

This clone turned up a few times. The rearrangement uses TRBV15 and TRBJ1-5, with D possibly matching TRBD1 (6 bases). The CDR3 loop spans 17 amino acids. V was clipped by 0 bases and J by 1 base, with 13 bases between them. Germline-derived CDR1 and CDR2 are LNHNV and YYDKDF (reference sequence). DNA for the CDR3: TGTGCCACCAGCAGAGATCGAACAGGGTACAGCAATCAGCCCCAGCATTTT. Translation: CATSRDRTGYSNQPQHF.

This clone was detected only a few times. The rearrangement joins TRBV23-1 to TRBJ1-6; D possibly corresponds to TRBD1 (6 bases). TRBV23-1 is assigned to the ORF class and has an uncertain function. This CDR3 spans 15 amino acids. Trimming cost V 1 base and J 9 bases, with 13 bases left between them. CDR3 bases: TGCGCCAGCAGTCAATTCACCAGGGGTGGTTCACCCCTCCACTTT. It codes for CASSQFTRGGSPLHF.

This clone occurred a few times. The rearrangement uses TRBV5-4 and TRBJ2-3; weak D call: TRBD2 (5 bases). Per germline, CDR1 SGHNT and CDR2 YYREEE (reference sequence). The CDR3 spans 11 residues. V lost 2 bases and J lost 13, with 11 bases in between. CDR3 in amino acids: CASSFGLAEYF. The DNA of the CDR3 is TGTGCCAGCAGCTTCGGACTTGCGGAGTATTTT. The whole variable domain, filled in from reference TRBV5-4 and TRBJ2-3, reads ETGVTQSPTHLIKTRGQQVTLRCSSQSGHNTVSWYQQALGQGPQFIFQYYREEENGRGNFPPRFSGLQFPNYSSELNVNALELDDSALYLCASSFGLAEYFGPGTRLTVL.

The chain employs TRBV5-1 and TRBJ1-2; D perhaps matches TRBD1 (6 bases). The CDR3 sequence is 12 residues long. Germline V gene sequence: CDR1 SGHRS, CDR2 YFSETQ. V shed 2 bases and J shed 6 bases, with 8 bases lying between them. The CDR3 bases are TGCGCCAGCAGCTTACAGGGCGATGGCTACACCTTC. It specifies CASSLQGDGYTF. The whole variable domain, remainder taken from reference TRBV5-1 and TRBJ1-2, is KAGVTQTPRYLIKTRGQQVTLSCSPISGHRSVSWYQQTPGQGLQFLFEYFSETQRNKGNFPGRFSGRQFSNSRSEMNVSTLELGDSALYLCASSLQGDGYTFGSGTRLTVV.

The chain employs TRBV23-1 and TRBJ1-1, with D hard to call. TRBV23-1 is placed among ORFs of uncertain function. The CDR3 spans 17 residues. The V end was cut by 1 base, the J end by 2 bases, with 17 bases between. CDR3 bases: TGCGCCAGCAGTCAATTATTTGATAGGGAGTACAACACTGAAGCTTTCTTT. This codes for CASSQLFDREYNTEAFF.

The chain joins TRBV7-8 to TRBJ2-5; D not certain. In germline, CDR1 is SGHVS, CDR2 FQNEAQ. The CDR3 contains 16 residues. The V gene lost 0 bases and the J gene lost 0 bases, with 11 bases spanning the gap. The CDR3 sequence: CASSLAIAQYQETQYF. The CDR3 DNA follows: TGTGCCAGCAGCTTAGCAATAGCCCAGTACCAAGAGACCCAGTACTTC.

This chain uses TRBV30 with TRBJ2-3, with D possibly being TRBD1 (7 bases). The CDR3 loop spans 15 amino acids. The V end was cut by 4 bases, the J end by 4 bases, with 18 bases between. Germline CDR1 GTSNPN, CDR2 SVGIG (reference sequence). CDR3: CAWKEEGAIPDTQYF. Here the CDR3 DNA reads TGTGCCTGGAAGGAGGAGGGGGCTATCCCAGATACGCAGTATTTT.

The chain combines TRBV2 with TRBJ2-5; D not certain. V shed 5 bases and J shed 4 bases, with 5 bases lying between them. In germline, CDR1 is SNHLY, CDR2 FYNNEI. This CDR3 region has 11 residues. For the CDR3, the DNA is TGTGCCAGCAGTCGAGTAGAGACCCAGTACTTC. Protein sequence: CASSRVETQYF.

The V call is TRBV7-2, the J call TRBJ2-3; 10 bases align to TRBD2. J was trimmed by 1 base and V by 4 bases; bases with no gene match: 14. Per germline, CDR1 SGHTA and CDR2 FQGNSA. The CDR3 spans 19 residues. The CDR3 DNA is TGTGCCAGCAGCTCCCGTGGTTGGAGCGGGGGGGCCGGCACAGATACGCAGTATTTT. The encoded protein is CASSSRGWSGGAGTDTQYF.

The chain employs TRBV28 and TRBJ1-2; 7 nucleotides agree with TRBD1. V dropped 5 bases and J dropped 4; count of bases not matched to a gene: 7. Germline CDR1 reads MDHEN; CDR2 reads SYDVKM. The CDR3 has 14 residues. CDR3: CASSPPGQLYGYTF. The CDR3 bases are TGTGCCAGCAGTCCACCGGGACAGCTCTATGGCTACACCTTC.

The chain uses TRBV11-2 and TRBJ2-1; 11 bases align to TRBD2. Germline CDR1 reads SGHAT; CDR2 reads FQNNGV. The J segment lost 6 bases and the V segment lost 2 bases, leaving 6 bases of the junction unmatched. CDR3 size: 16 residues. The CDR3 bases are TGTGCCAGCAGCTTATCCCTAGCGGGAGGTGCCAATGAGCAGTTCTTC. Translating it yields CASSLSLAGGANEQFF.

As concerns this clone: This CDR3 is also generated by other DNA sequences in the sample. The J gene is TRBJ2-2, the V gene TRBV4-3; TRBD2 matches at 9 bases. This CDR3 comprises 17 residues. J lost 5 bases, V lost 0 bases, and 7 bases had no gene match. CDR1 and CDR2 from the germline V gene are LGHNA and YSLEER. The CDR3 reads CASSQEVLAGRTGELFF. CDR3 DNA sequence: TGCGCCAGCAGCCAAGAGGTCCTAGCGGGGAGGACCGGGGAGCTGTTTTTT.

V and J are TRBV29-1 and TRBJ2-5; 10 bases agree with TRBD2. Matching the DNA end better, TRBJ2-7 makes the J call doubtful. In germline, CDR1 is SQVTM, CDR2 ANQGSEA. The CDR3 extends over 15 amino acids. CDR3 nucleotides: TGCAGCGTTGCCTTTAGCGGGAGGCCCTCCTACGAGCAGTACTTC. It translates to CSVAFSGRPSYEQYF.

This clone was observed a handful of times. V and J are TRBV5-8 and TRBJ2-5; possibly TRBD1 for D (6 bases). Between the trimmed V and J ends, which lost 5 bases and 5 bases, there was a span of 16 bases. The CDR3 has 14 amino acids. Germline V CDR1 and CDR2: SGHTS, YDEGEE. Here the CDR3 reads CASSHTGLWETQYF. In DNA form, the CDR3 reads TGTGCCAGCAGTCATACAGGGTTGTGGGAGACCCAGTACTTC.

This clone occurred a few times. This chain joins TRBV5-4 and TRBJ2-5; TRBD1 aligns across 8 bases. Trimming took 4 bases from V and 5 from J; bases not matched to a gene: 7. The V gene's germline CDR1 is SGHNT and CDR2 YYREEE (reference sequence). The CDR3 has 14 residues. CDR3 region: CASSVYQGAETQYF. In nucleotides, the CDR3 is TGTGCCAGCAGCGTGTACCAGGGGGCTGAGACCCAGTACTTC.

Only a few counts were recorded for this clone. The rearrangement links TRBV4-1 to TRBJ2-3, with D uncertain. The CDR3 runs 16 residues. Per the germline V gene, CDR1 is MGHRA and CDR2 is YSYEKL. Trimming left V 1 base short and J 4 bases short, with 15 bases between. The CDR3: CASSQVNMGWADTQYF. The CDR3 coding sequence is TGCGCCAGCAGCCAAGTTAACATGGGGTGGGCAGATACGCAGTATTTT.

V gene TRBV10-3 combines with J gene TRBJ2-5, with 7 bases lining up with TRBD1. The J call may be in error: the DNA end matches TRBJ2-7 better. This CDR3 is 13 amino acids long. Germline V gene sequence: CDR1 ENHRY, CDR2 SYGVKD. The CDR3 coding sequence is TGTGCCATCAGCACAGGGGATTGGAACGAGCAGTACTTC. The encoded protein is CAISTGDWNEQYF.

This clone was picked up a small number of times. The rearrangement links TRBV30 to TRBJ2-5; 10 positions match TRBD2. CDR1 GTSNPN and CDR2 SVGIG come from the germline V gene (reference sequence). J gave up 4 bases and V 3 bases, and 8 bases lay outside the gene matches. The CDR3 has 15 residues. This chain's CDR3 is CAWSKPSGSGETQYF. As DNA, the CDR3 is TGTGCCTGGAGCAAGCCTAGCGGGAGTGGAGAGACCCAGTACTTC.

This chain connects TRBV11-2 to TRBJ2-2; 9 positions agree with TRBD2. Per germline, CDR1 SGHAT and CDR2 FQNNGV. After removal of 5 bases from V and 1 base from J, the junction contained 5 bases not matched to a gene. This CDR3 has 16 residues. CDR3 nucleotides: TGTGCCAGCAGCCCAGGACTAGCGCAGAACACCGGGGAGCTGTTTTTT. Its protein product is CASSPGLAQNTGELFF.

This clone was seen a few times. Other nucleotide sequences in the sample specify the same CDR3. V is TRBV29-1 and J is TRBJ2-6, with D uncertain. Germline V CDR1 and CDR2: SQVTM, ANQGSEA. The CDR3 has 14 residues. V lost 3 bases and J 0 bases, leaving 6 bases between the germline ends. CDR3: CSVERSSGANVLTF. The CDR3 DNA is TGCAGCGTTGAGAGATCCTCTGGGGCCAACGTCCTGACTTTC. Complete variable domain (other parts from reference TRBV29-1 and TRBJ2-6): SAVISQKPSRDICQRGTSLTIQCQVDSQVTMMFWYRQQPGQSLTLIATANQGSEATYESGFVIDKFPISRPNLTFSTLTVSNMSPEDSSIYLCSVERSSGANVLTFGAGSRLTVL.

This clone appeared a few times. The chain links TRBV7-7 to TRBJ2-5; possible D gene TRBD2, 6 bases. With 0 bases removed from V and 1 base from J, the gap between germline ends came to 12 bases. Looked up from germline, CDR1 is SSHAT and CDR2 is FNYEAQ (reference sequence). This CDR3 region has 16 residues. The CDR3 loop reads CASSLATPGSQETQYF. CDR3 coding DNA: TGTGCCAGCAGCTTAGCTACCCCCGGGAGCCAAGAGACCCAGTACTTC.

As to this clone: This sample also contains other DNA sequences that code for the same CDR3. The chain employs TRBV27 and TRBJ1-1; D is unresolved. This CDR3 spans 14 amino acids. Looked up from germline, CDR1 is MNHEY and CDR2 is SMNVEV (reference sequence). V lost 4 bases to trimming and J lost 0 bases, with 9 bases between them. CDR3 nucleotides: TGTGCCAGCAGTTCGGCCGAACTGAACACTGAAGCTTTCTTT. As protein: CASSSAELNTEAFF.

The CDR3 region is CASVNGAPRTGELFF. CDR3 in DNA: TGTGCCAGCGTAAACGGGGCACCGCGCACCGGGGAGCTGTTTTTT. The rearrangement joins TRBV28 to TRBJ2-2; D assignment may be TRBD1 or TRBD2 (5 bases each). The CDR3 is 15 amino acids. Germline CDR1 MDHEN, CDR2 SYDVKM. Between the trimmed V and J ends, which lost 8 bases and 4 bases, there was a span of 17 bases.

This clone has only one observation. The J gene is TRBJ2-1, the V gene TRBV28; 11 nucleotides line up with TRBD1. The CDR3 has 17 amino acids. CDR1 is MDHEN and CDR2 is SYDVKM in the germline V gene. V gave up 3 bases and J gave up 2 bases; unmatched junction bases: 6. The chain's CDR3 is CASSFVGDRGTYNEQFF. CDR3 nucleotide sequence: TGTGCCAGCAGTTTTGTAGGGGACAGGGGGACCTACAATGAGCAGTTCTTC.

The chain is built from TRBV28 and TRBJ1-2, with D uncertain. Germline V gene lookup returns CDR1 MDHEN and CDR2 SYDVKM. Trimming took off 5 bases at V and 6 bases at J, with 7 bases between the two ends. The CDR3 is 11 residues long. CDR3 nucleotide sequence: TGTGCCAGCAGTGAACAACATGGCTACACCTTC. Amino acids: CASSEQHGYTF.